A selection of T cell receptor beta chains follows, all from one sample in a study of blood T cell repertoires in COVID-19. TCRdb's copy holds only in-frame clones and misses some; the assay was immunoSEQ multiplex PCR. The table records fewer than 250,000 clones, around 89% of them present only once. Sequenced: PBMCs or T cells enriched from blood (not recorded which). The receptor set was obtained from a man aged 50-60 years who had been exposed to COVID-19. Both conserved end residues are part of each CDR3. Each record gives: V gene, J gene, D gene, clone size, CDR3 protein, CDR3 DNA. A D gene is named only where the DNA matches it firmly. Some rows have no size entry. The others give once, few or many, or a class for an expanded clone.

V gene: TRBV9; J gene: TRBJ2-2; D gene: NA; clone size: NA; CDR3 protein: CASSVRGGNTGELFF; CDR3 DNA: TGTGCCAGCAGCGTAAGAGGGGGGAACACCGGGGAGCTGTTTTTT
V gene: TRBV4-1; J gene: TRBJ1-2; D gene: NA; clone size: NA; CDR3 protein: CASSRWSVSRGYGYTF; CDR3 DNA: TGCGCCAGCAGCCGCTGGAGTGTCTCCCGGGGATATGGCTACACCTTC
V gene: TRBV19; J gene: TRBJ2-2; D gene: NA; clone size: NA; CDR3 protein: CASSIRANTGELFF; CDR3 DNA: TGTGCCAGTAGTATTAGAGCGAACACCGGGGAGCTGTTTTTT
V gene: TRBV27; J gene: TRBJ1-6; D gene: TRBD1; clone size: NA; CDR3 protein: CASSSGQGHPALHF; CDR3 DNA: TGTGCCAGCAGTTCCGGACAGGGGCATCCGGCCCTCCACTTT
V gene: TRBV24-1; J gene: TRBJ2-1; D gene: NA; clone size: NA; CDR3 protein: CATAGTSGYNEQFF; CDR3 DNA: TGTGCCACGGCCGGGACTTCGGGATACAATGAGCAGTTCTTC
V gene: TRBV7-8; J gene: TRBJ2-5; D gene: TRBD2; clone size: NA; CDR3 protein: CASSPSGRSGKTQYF; CDR3 DNA: TGTGCCAGCAGCCCTAGCGGGAGATCGGGAAAGACCCAGTACTTC
V gene: TRBV5-1; J gene: TRBJ1-1; D gene: TRBD1; clone size: NA; CDR3 protein: CASSTGTGMNTEAFF; CDR3 DNA: TGCGCCAGCAGCACCGGGACAGGTATGAACACTGAAGCTTTCTTT
V gene: TRBV27; J gene: TRBJ2-7; D gene: TRBD1; clone size: NA; CDR3 protein: CASSLAGTGTYEQYF; CDR3 DNA: TGTGCCAGCAGTTTAGCCGGGACAGGTACCTACGAGCAGTACTTC
V gene: TRBV24-1; J gene: TRBJ2-7; D gene: NA; clone size: NA; CDR3 protein: CATSDSRQGEVEQYF; CDR3 DNA: TGTGCCACCAGTGATTCACGGCAGGGTGAAGTCGAGCAGTACTTC
V gene: TRBV6-5; J gene: TRBJ1-1; D gene: TRBD1; clone size: NA; CDR3 protein: CASSPGTVNTEAFF; CDR3 DNA: TGTGCCAGCAGTCCGGGGACAGTAAACACTGAAGCTTTCTTT
V gene: TRBV28; J gene: TRBJ1-5; D gene: NA; clone size: once; CDR3 protein: CASIGGMGNQPQHF; CDR3 DNA: TGTGCCAGCATAGGAGGGATGGGCAATCAGCCCCAGCATTTT
V gene: TRBV7-2; J gene: TRBJ2-1; D gene: TRBD2; clone size: NA; CDR3 protein: CASSTTSGAYNEQFF; CDR3 DNA: TGTGCCAGCAGCACAACTAGCGGGGCCTACAATGAGCAGTTCTTC
V gene: TRBV19; J gene: TRBJ1-5; D gene: TRBD1; clone size: NA; CDR3 protein: CASSILRDRGEQPQHF; CDR3 DNA: TGTGCCAGTAGTATTCTCCGGGACAGGGGAGAACAGCCCCAGCATTTT
V gene: TRBV18; J gene: TRBJ2-3; D gene: TRBD1; clone size: NA; CDR3 protein: CASSPPTGGTDTQYF; CDR3 DNA: TGTGCCAGCTCACCACCGACAGGGGGAACAGATACGCAGTATTTT
V gene: TRBV7-3; J gene: TRBJ2-3; D gene: NA; clone size: NA; CDR3 protein: CASSPTPLAGDTQYF; CDR3 DNA: TGTGCCAGCAGCCCGACACCTCTAGCAGGAGATACGCAGTATTTT
V gene: TRBV18; J gene: TRBJ1-5; D gene: NA; clone size: NA; CDR3 protein: CASSPSGREPQHF; CDR3 DNA: TGTGCCAGCTCCCCTTCGGGGAGAGAGCCCCAGCATTTT
V gene: TRBV11-3; J gene: TRBJ2-1; D gene: TRBD1; clone size: NA; CDR3 protein: CASSSRTGANEQFF; CDR3 DNA: TGTGCCAGCAGCAGTCGGACAGGGGCCAATGAGCAGTTCTTC
V gene: TRBV6-5; J gene: TRBJ2-1; D gene: TRBD1; clone size: NA; CDR3 protein: CASRTGGRENEQFF; CDR3 DNA: TGTGCCAGCAGGACAGGGGGGCGCGAGAATGAGCAGTTCTTC
V gene: TRBV5-1; J gene: TRBJ2-3; D gene: NA; clone size: NA; CDR3 protein: CASSLVTESTDTQYF; CDR3 DNA: TGCGCCAGCAGCTTGGTCACAGAAAGCACAGATACGCAGTATTTT
V gene: TRBV20-1; J gene: TRBJ1-5; D gene: NA; clone size: NA; CDR3 protein: CSASGRNQPQHF; CDR3 DNA: TGCAGTGCTAGTGGGAGAAATCAGCCCCAGCATTTT
V gene: TRBV24-1; J gene: TRBJ1-2; D gene: NA; clone size: NA; CDR3 protein: CATSDLDSKYGYTF; CDR3 DNA: TGTGCCACCAGTGATTTAGACAGCAAGTACGGCTACACCTTC
V gene: TRBV18; J gene: TRBJ1-1; D gene: NA; clone size: NA; CDR3 protein: CASSPPGGPDTEAFF; CDR3 DNA: TGTGCCAGCTCACCACCTGGGGGCCCGGACACTGAAGCTTTCTTT
V gene: TRBV5-4; J gene: TRBJ1-3; D gene: NA; clone size: NA; CDR3 protein: CASSLNGWSSGNTIYF; CDR3 DNA: TGTGCCAGCAGCTTGAATGGGTGGAGCTCTGGAAACACCATATATTTT
V gene: TRBV28; J gene: TRBJ2-1; D gene: NA; clone size: NA; CDR3 protein: CASSLWNEAYNEQFF; CDR3 DNA: TGTGCCAGCAGTTTATGGAATGAGGCCTACAATGAGCAGTTCTTC
V gene: TRBV27; J gene: TRBJ2-1; D gene: TRBD2; clone size: NA; CDR3 protein: CASSPRSGISYNEQFF; CDR3 DNA: TGTGCCAGCAGTCCCCGTAGCGGGATCTCCTACAATGAGCAGTTCTTC
V gene: TRBV5-6; J gene: TRBJ1-2; D gene: NA; clone size: NA; CDR3 protein: CASSPGTHNYGYTF; CDR3 DNA: TGTGCCAGCAGCCCCGGGACTCATAACTATGGCTACACCTTC
V gene: TRBV28; J gene: TRBJ1-1; D gene: NA; clone size: NA; CDR3 protein: CATFGGVNTEAFF; CDR3 DNA: TGTGCCACCTTCGGGGGGGTGAACACTGAAGCTTTCTTT
V gene: TRBV2; J gene: TRBJ2-3; D gene: NA; clone size: once; CDR3 protein: CASSGQTDTQYF; CDR3 DNA: TGTGCCAGCAGTGGACAGACGGATACGCAGTATTTT
V gene: TRBV20-1; J gene: TRBJ1-1; D gene: NA; clone size: NA; CDR3 protein: CSASYTEAFF; CDR3 DNA: TGCAGTGCTAGCTACACTGAAGCTTTCTTT
V gene: TRBV5-1; J gene: TRBJ2-5; D gene: TRBD1; clone size: NA; CDR3 protein: CASSSQGFGETQYF; CDR3 DNA: TGCGCCAGCAGCTCACAGGGGTTTGGGGAGACCCAGTACTTC
V gene: TRBV28; J gene: TRBJ1-2; D gene: NA; clone size: once; CDR3 protein: CATYLQDKANYGYTF; CDR3 DNA: TGTGCCACCTACCTTCAGGACAAAGCTAACTATGGCTACACCTTC
V gene: TRBV28; J gene: TRBJ1-4; D gene: NA; clone size: once; CDR3 protein: CASRGNILWARDEKLFF; CDR3 DNA: TGTGCCAGCAGGGGTAATATATTGTGGGCGAGAGATGAAAAACTGTTTTTT
V gene: TRBV9; J gene: TRBJ2-1; D gene: NA; clone size: NA; CDR3 protein: CASSSQGPQQATEQFF; CDR3 DNA: TGTGCCAGCAGCTCTCAAGGCCCGCAGCAGGCCACGGAACAGTTCTTC
V gene: TRBV9; J gene: TRBJ1-2; D gene: TRBD1; clone size: NA; CDR3 protein: CASKGGSYGYTF; CDR3 DNA: TGTGCCAGCAAAGGGGGCTCCTATGGCTACACCTTC
V gene: TRBV7-9; J gene: TRBJ1-2; D gene: TRBD1; clone size: once; CDR3 protein: CASSAAGTGHGYTF; CDR3 DNA: TGTGCCAGCAGCGCAGCCGGGACAGGGCACGGCTACACCTTC
V gene: TRBV5-1; J gene: TRBJ1-4; D gene: NA; clone size: NA; CDR3 protein: CASSGTATNEKLFF; CDR3 DNA: TGCGCCAGCAGCGGCACCGCAACTAATGAAAAACTGTTTTTT
V gene: TRBV9; J gene: TRBJ1-1; D gene: NA; clone size: once; CDR3 protein: CASSVEGGYSRSAPEAFF; CDR3 DNA: TGTGCCAGCAGCGTAGAGGGGGGGTACTCAAGAAGTGCTCCTGAAGCTTTCTTT
V gene: TRBV27; J gene: TRBJ1-1; D gene: NA; clone size: NA; CDR3 protein: CASSILGGSTEAFF; CDR3 DNA: TGTGCCAGCAGCATTCTCGGGGGGAGCACTGAAGCTTTCTTT
V gene: TRBV11-3; J gene: TRBJ1-3; D gene: TRBD1; clone size: few; CDR3 protein: CASSLADRAGNTIYF; CDR3 DNA: TGTGCCAGCAGCTTAGCGGACAGGGCTGGAAACACCATATATTTT
V gene: TRBV28; J gene: TRBJ2-7; D gene: NA; clone size: NA; CDR3 protein: CASKVEGDYEQYF; CDR3 DNA: TGTGCCAGCAAAGTCGAGGGTGACTACGAGCAGTACTTC